The clone carrying this T cell receptor beta chain was recorded a few times. Its antigen is currently unknown. The sample comes from a study of a mutant IDH1 vaccine in newly diagnosed glioma. Background on the study: Vaccines were begun 4-6 weeks after radiotherapy alone, or with temozolomide cycles. Before enrollment, patients got radiotherapy alone, temozolomide alone, or mostly the combination. Study-wide results and caveats: In about 93% of patients, immune responses induced by the vaccine occurred. Changes in the top peripheral T cell clonotypes seemingly had no bearing on pseudoprogression.

Germline CDR1 reads GTSNPN; CDR2 reads SVGIG (reference sequence). V was cut by 0 bases and J by 0 bases, with 11 bases left in between. CDR3 size: 15 residues. Method: immunoSEQ multiplex PCR; TCRdb's copy keeps in-frame clones and lacks some. The table includes roughly 50,000 clones, less than 90% detected once. Indicated time point: week 35, safety follow-up. In the vaccine, a single dose held 300 ug of the mutant IDH1 20-mer peptide, along with topical imiquimod. This sample comprised PBMCs, obtained from a glioma patient whose treatment included an IDH1 peptide vaccine. The gene calls are TRBV30 and TRBJ1-1; weak D call: TRBD1 (6 bases). The TCR sequence derives from a woman younger than 30 with glioma. CDR3 sequence: CAWSVPDSLNTEAFF. CDR3 coding DNA: TGTGCCTGGAGTGTACCGGACAGCCTGAACACTGAAGCTTTCTTT.